One and the same sample provided the 21 T cell receptor beta chains below, sequenced in a study of blood T cell repertoires in COVID-19. Sequencing used immunoSEQ multiplex PCR; TCRdb keeps in-frame clones, though not all of them. The table shows a few hundred thousand clones, with approximately 85% occurring only once. Sequencing was done on a sample of peripheral blood. These receptors were taken from a human donor in a cohort sampled during active COVID-19.

This rearrangement joins TRBV7-6 to TRBJ2-1, with a tentative D call TRBD1 (5 bases). CDR3 length: 12 amino acids. Per germline, CDR1 SGHVS and CDR2 FNYEAQ. V lost 5 bases to trimming and J lost 10 bases, with 12 bases between them. The CDR3 region is CASSPQVGEQFF. The DNA of the CDR3 is TGTGCCAGCAGCCCACAGGTCGGCGAGCAGTTCTTC.

This chain uses TRBV10-1 with TRBJ2-7; the match to TRBD1 covers 9 bases. V gave up 4 bases and J gave up 2 bases; unmatched junction bases: 6. CDR1 is WNHNN and CDR2 is SYGVQD in the germline V gene (reference sequence). This CDR3 has 15 amino acids. The CDR3 DNA follows: TGCGCCAGCAGTGGGAGGGACAGGGAAGCCTACGAGCAGTACTTC. It codes for CASSGRDREAYEQYF.

This clone appeared once. This rearrangement joins TRBV9 to TRBJ2-1; D may be TRBD2 (7 bases). Germline CDR1 is SGDLS and CDR2 is YYNGEE. V shed 2 bases and J shed 0 bases, with 12 bases lying between them. The CDR3 runs 16 residues. The CDR3 is CASSVQRGGSYNEQFF. CDR3 DNA sequence: TGTGCCAGCAGCGTTCAGAGGGGGGGCTCCTACAATGAGCAGTTCTTC.

The CDR3 DNA sequence: TGTGCCAGCAGCCGGTCGGGGGGAACAGGAAACACCATATATTTT. It encodes CASSRSGGTGNTIYF. V is TRBV9 and J is TRBJ1-3; perhaps TRBD1 as D (5 bases). The CDR3 is 15 amino acids. Germline V lookup: CDR1 SGDLS, CDR2 YYNGEE. Trimming pared 4 bases from V and 4 bases from J, leaving 15 bases between.

J is TRBJ1-6 and V is TRBV2, with a possible D match to TRBD1 (6 bases). The CDR3 length is 16 residues. CDR1 and CDR2 from the germline V gene are SNHLY and FYNNEI. The V end was cut by 0 bases, the J end by 6 bases, with 12 bases between. The CDR3 here is CASSEADRPANSPLHF. CDR3 DNA: TGTGCCAGCAGTGAAGCCGACAGGCCCGCTAATTCACCCCTCCACTTT.

The chain couples TRBV7-9 to TRBJ2-1, with TRBD2 identical over 15 bases. The CDR3 is made up of 15 amino acids. The ends lost 5 bases at V and 7 bases at J; junction bases unmatched: 3. CDR1 SEHNR and CDR2 FQNEAQ come from the germline V gene (reference sequence). Here the CDR3 reads CASSRTSGGVNEQFF. CDR3 nucleotides: TGTGCCAGCAGCCGGACTAGCGGGGGGGTGAATGAGCAGTTCTTC. Full variable domain (remainder filled in from reference TRBV7-9 and TRBJ2-1): DTGVSQNPRHKITKRGQNVTFRCDPISEHNRLYWYRQTLGQGPEFLTYFQNEAQLEKSRLLSDRFSAERPKGSFSTLEIQRTEQGDSAMYLCASSRTSGGVNEQFFGPGTRLTVL.

The chain couples TRBV24-1 to TRBJ1-2, with D maybe TRBD1 (6 bases). This CDR3 has 13 residues. Trimming cost V 3 bases and J 8 bases, with 12 bases left between them. The germline V gene encodes CDR1 KGHDR and CDR2 SFDVKD. CDR3 bases: TGTGCCACCAGTGATCAACAGGGTGGCGGCTACACCTTC. Translating it yields CATSDQQGGGYTF.

The chain combines TRBV7-8 with TRBJ1-2, with 9 nucleotides matching TRBD1. The germline V gene has CDR1 SGHVS and CDR2 FQNEAQ. The CDR3 consists of 16 residues. The J segment lost 1 base and the V segment lost 4 bases, leaving 7 bases of the junction unmatched. The CDR3 DNA is TGTGCCAGCAGCTCGGGACAGGGCTTGCTTAACTATGGCTACACCTTC. It encodes CASSSGQGLLNYGYTF.

V and J are TRBV27 and TRBJ2-1; 8 bases fit TRBD2. With 4 bases clipped from V and 9 bases from J, the junction kept 5 bases outside the gene matches. This CDR3 comprises 13 residues. Germline V gives CDR1 MNHEY, CDR2 SMNVEV (reference sequence). This CDR3 reads CASSSPGLVEQFF. The DNA for the CDR3 is TGTGCCAGCAGTTCCCCGGGACTAGTTGAGCAGTTCTTC.

This sequence joins TRBV5-4 and TRBJ1-1; the match to TRBD1 covers 10 bases. Per the germline V gene, CDR1 is SGHNT and CDR2 is YYREEE (reference sequence). J was trimmed by 4 bases and V by 4 bases; bases with no gene match: 10. The CDR3 loop spans 16 amino acids. CDR3: CASSTGRDRGSTEAFF. The CDR3 DNA sequence: TGTGCCAGCAGCACCGGACGGGACAGGGGATCCACTGAAGCTTTCTTT.

The CDR3 DNA reads TGTGCCAGCAGCCAAGATGGGGGGATGGGCACTGAAGCTTTCTTT. It encodes CASSQDGGMGTEAFF. The chain carries TRBV3-1 (or the pseudogene TRBV3-2) and TRBJ1-1; D is perhaps TRBD1 (5 bases). V lost 0 bases, J lost 4 bases, and 12 bases lay in between. The germline CDR1 and CDR2 sequences are LGHDT and YNNKEL (reference sequence). This CDR3 has 15 residues.

V gene TRBV5-1 combines with J gene TRBJ2-1, with a weak D call TRBD2 (5 bases). The CDR3 runs to 15 residues. Germline V lookup: CDR1 SGHRS, CDR2 YFSETQ. V lost 4 bases and J lost 1, with 12 bases in between. The CDR3 bases are TGCGCCAGCAGCCCGGTCGGGGTTTCCTACAATGAGCAGTTCTTC. Amino acids: CASSPVGVSYNEQFF.

J is TRBJ2-7 and V is TRBV7-9; 9 positions agree with TRBD1. This CDR3 comprises 16 residues. Germline lookup yields CDR1 SEHNR and CDR2 FQNEAQ (reference sequence). With 0 bases clipped from V and 3 bases from J, the junction kept 6 bases outside the gene matches. The CDR3 DNA is TGTGCCAGCAGCTTAGCGCCCACAGGGGGCCACTACGAGCAGTACTTC. Translation gives CASSLAPTGGHYEQYF.

The V call is TRBV2, the J call TRBJ1-1, with D perhaps matching TRBD1 (6 bases). The CDR3 extends over 15 amino acids. V lost 3 bases, J lost 1 base, and 12 bases lay in between. Germline lookup yields CDR1 SNHLY and CDR2 FYNNEI. The DNA for the CDR3 is TGTGCCAGCAGTGACCGGACAGCGGCGAACACTGAAGCTTTCTTT. It translates to CASSDRTAANTEAFF.

This clone was found a few times. The chain recombines TRBV2 with TRBJ1-6; 8 bases agree with TRBD1. V dropped 8 bases and J dropped 10; count of bases not matched to a gene: 7. In germline, CDR1 is SNHLY, CDR2 FYNNEI. The CDR3 extends over 13 amino acids. CDR3 loop: CASGGQGGSPLHF. CDR3 bases: TGTGCCAGCGGTGGACAGGGCGGCTCACCCCTCCACTTT.

This chain uses TRBV13 with TRBJ1-2; 8 bases line up with TRBD1. This CDR3 is built from 16 residues. Germline V lookup: CDR1 PRHDT, CDR2 FYEKMQ (reference sequence). Losses at the gene ends were 2 bases for V and 8 bases for J; bases not matched to a gene: 13. The CDR3 here is CASSLRVTGATGGYTF. As DNA, the CDR3 is TGTGCCAGCAGCTTAAGGGTGACAGGGGCTACCGGGGGCTACACCTTC.

V gene TRBV5-1 combines with J gene TRBJ1-2; 7 bases align to TRBD1. CDR1 is SGHRS, CDR2 YFSETQ, per germline. The trim removed 6 bases at V and 4 bases at J, leaving 12 bases unmatched. This CDR3 has 15 amino acids. CDR3 in amino acids: CASKPRTGTVYGYTF. CDR3 sequence (DNA): TGCGCCAGCAAGCCTAGAACCGGGACAGTCTATGGCTACACCTTC.

The chain has TRBV29-1 and TRBJ2-7; D may be TRBD1 (5 bases). Trimming shortened V by 2 bases and J by 0 bases, and 11 bases separated the two germline ends. CDR3 length: 14 residues. CDR1 and CDR2 from the germline V gene are SQVTM and ANQGSEA. CDR3 coding DNA: TGCAGCGTTGAATGGCAGGGTAGCTCCTACGAGCAGTACTTC. Translating it yields CSVEWQGSSYEQYF.

This clone was seen at least ten times. J is TRBJ1-6 and V is TRBV5-1; 8 positions agree with TRBD1. Germline CDR1 SGHRS, CDR2 YFSETQ. The ends lost 3 bases at V and 7 bases at J; junction bases unmatched: 6. The CDR3 is made up of 15 amino acids. CDR3 DNA: TGCGCCAGCAGCTCCACACAGGGGGGAAATTCACCCCTCCACTTT. This encodes CASSSTQGGNSPLHF. Full variable domain (outside the CDR3, taken from reference TRBV5-1 and TRBJ1-6): KAGVTQTPRYLIKTRGQQVTLSCSPISGHRSVSWYQQTPGQGLQFLFEYFSETQRNKGNFPGRFSGRQFSNSRSEMNVSTLELGDSALYLCASSSTQGGNSPLHFGNGTRLTVT.

J is TRBJ2-2 and V is TRBV27; TRBD1 is a possible D gene (6 bases). Trimming removed 10 bases at V and 0 bases at J, with 15 bases between. The CDR3 is 15 residues long. The germline V gene encodes CDR1 MNHEY and CDR2 SMNVEV (reference sequence). Here the CDR3 DNA reads TGTGCCATCAATACAGGGCCAGCGAACACCGGGGAGCTGTTTTTT. Its translation is CAINTGPANTGELFF.

This clone was detected a few times. This chain joins TRBV7-9 and TRBJ2-7, with 7 positions matching TRBD2. V trimming: 4 bases; J trimming: 5 bases; junction bases outside the gene matches: 8. Germline V gene lookup returns CDR1 SEHNR and CDR2 FQNEAQ (reference sequence). The CDR3 extends over 14 amino acids. The CDR3 loop reads CASSSSRLAHEQYF. In DNA form, the CDR3 reads TGTGCCAGCAGCTCGAGCCGACTAGCCCACGAGCAGTACTTC. Supplemented by reference TRBV7-9 and TRBJ2-7, the full variable domain reads DTGVSQNPRHKITKRGQNVTFRCDPISEHNRLYWYRQTLGQGPEFLTYFQNEAQLEKSRLLSDRFSAERPKGSFSTLEIQRTEQGDSAMYLCASSSSRLAHEQYFGPGTRLTVT.